The rows below give T cell receptor beta chains drawn from one sample of a study of breast tumors, draining lymph nodes, adjacent tissues. Each CDR3 protein is one row after TCRdb ran MiXCR on the multiplex PCR reads. The data contain approximately 200,000 distinct CDR3 sequences, around 33% of them singletons. Source material: axillary lymph node tissue. Source of these receptors: a female donor with breast cancer. Some clones in this sample may be carry-over from other donors' samples. The conserved cysteine and the conserved F or W are not part of the CDR3 here. Fields, in order: V gene, J gene, CDR3 protein.

>TRBV3-1|TRBJ2-2
ASSQGRSGELL
>TRBV20-1|TRBJ2-7
SARAPQVGRGYEQY
>TRBV6-5|TRBJ1-6
ASTHQRTGPSNSPLH
>TRBV3-1|TRBJ1-2
ASSQVFGGYT
>TRBV5-1|TRBJ1-1
ASSLITATEAF
>TRBV29-1|TRBJ2-3
STLGSGAGGVY
>TRBV6-6|TRBJ1-1
ASIRTANTEAF
>TRBV4-3|TRBJ2-2
ASSQAGTGLLTGELF
>TRBV10-3|TRBJ2-1
AISREDFSYNEQF
>TRBV2|TRBJ2-5
ASKGGGGSNPKETQY
>TRBV6-4|TRBJ1-2
ASSALDSYGYT
>TRBV7-9|TRBJ1-2
ATGTYGYGYT
>TRBV5-1|TRBJ2-7
ASSLGTARSYEQY
>TRBV15|TRBJ1-4
ATSSDGRGPEKLS
>TRBV24-1|TRBJ2-3
ATSAGTGSTDTQY
>TRBV7-2|TRBJ2-1
ASSLVGGSTFNEQF
>TRBV11-3|TRBJ2-6
ASTNRNSAANVLT
>TRBV10-3|TRBJ2-3
AIREGNRGPSTDTQY